These 19 T cell receptor beta chains originate from one sample sequenced in a study of breast tumors, draining lymph nodes, adjacent tissues. The lymph nodes were axillary draining lymph nodes from breast cancer patients. TCRdb reprocessed the multiplex PCR reads with MiXCR, giving one entry per CDR3 protein. The table records 100,000 to 150,000 distinct CDR3 sequences, less than 20% of them present only once. Sample: axillary lymph node tissue. Receptors originate from a female donor with breast cancer. Some clones in this sample may be carry-over from other donors' samples.

This clonotype has ten or more counts. This chain links TRBV10-1 with TRBJ2-5; 7 bases are a match to TRBD1. The CDR3 runs to 13 residues. Germline trimming cut 5 bases from V and 5 bases from J; bases unmatched to any gene: 5. CDR1 and CDR2 (germline): WNHNN, SYGVQD (reference sequence). CDR3 in DNA: TGCGCCAGCAGTCGGGACAGAGGGGAGACCCAGTACTTC. This gives the protein CASSRDRGETQYF.

This clonotype was counted at least ten times. This sequence joins TRBV14 and TRBJ1-4; 7 positions agree with TRBD1. Trimming removed 4 bases from V and 8 bases from J; junction bases left unmatched: 13. CDR1 and CDR2 from the germline V gene are SGHDN and FVKESK. CDR3 length equals 16 residues. The CDR3: CASSRQGGGRGEKLFF. The CDR3 nucleotides are TGTGCCAGCAGCCGACAGGGCGGGGGTCGGGGCGAAAAACTGTTTTTT.

This clonotype was seen many times. The gene calls are TRBV20-1 and TRBJ2-7, with TRBD2 matching 11 bases. The CDR3 is 14 residues long. Per germline, CDR1 DFQATT and CDR2 SNEGSKA (reference sequence). The V segment lost 5 bases and the J segment 0 bases; nucleotides outside the gene matches: 3. The CDR3 loop is CSAVLAGDSYEQYF. CDR3 nucleotide sequence: TGCAGTGCTGTACTAGCGGGAGACTCCTACGAGCAGTACTTC.

J is TRBJ2-5 and V is TRBV20-1; TRBD2 aligns across 8 bases. Germline-derived CDR1 and CDR2 are DFQATT and SNEGSKA (reference sequence). Unmatched junction bases numbered 1, after V lost 0 bases and J lost 1 base. This CDR3 is built from 14 residues. CDR3 amino acids: CSARDGTSQETQYF. The DNA for the CDR3 is TGCAGTGCTAGAGATGGGACTAGCCAAGAGACCCAGTACTTC.

This clonotype was seen many times. The chain employs TRBV20-1 and TRBJ2-2; D may be TRBD1 (8 bases). The CDR3 contains 13 residues. Germline V lookup: CDR1 DFQATT, CDR2 SNEGSKA (reference sequence). The DNA of the CDR3 is TGCGGGGGGGACAGGACAAACACCGGGGAGCTGTTTTTT. Residues: CGGDRTNTGELFF.

This chain joins TRBV6-1 and TRBJ2-4, with 9 bases fitting TRBD1. The germline V gene encodes CDR1 MNHNS and CDR2 SASEGT. V lost 6 bases to trimming and J lost 6 bases; unmatched junction nucleotides: 6. The CDR3 totals 14 residues. The CDR3 region is CASRTGQGRNIQYF. The CDR3 bases are TGTGCCAGCAGGACGGGACAGGGTAGAAACATTCAGTACTTC.

At least ten counts were recorded for this clonotype. The chain couples TRBV5-4 to TRBJ2-7; 8 bases line up with TRBD2. The CDR3 totals 15 residues. Germline V lookup: CDR1 SGHNT, CDR2 YYREEE (reference sequence). The V and J ends lost 5 bases and 1 base, in that order; junction bases with no gene match: 8. CDR3 sequence reads: CASRSGTSLSYEQYF. The CDR3 region has the DNA TGTGCCAGCAGATCCGGGACTAGTCTTTCCTACGAGCAGTACTTC. The whole variable domain, filled in from reference TRBV5-4 and TRBJ2-7, reads ETGVTQSPTHLIKTRGQQVTLRCSSQSGHNTVSWYQQALGQGPQFIFQYYREEENGRGNFPPRFSGLQFPNYSSELNVNALELDDSALYLCASRSGTSLSYEQYFGPGTRLTVT.

Many counts were recorded for this clonotype. CDR3 DNA: TGTGCTAGTGGTTTGAGGGGCACAGATACGCAGTATTTT. Translating gives CASGLRGTDTQYF. The chain is built from TRBV12-5 and TRBJ2-3; D is unresolved. V lost 2 bases and J lost 1, with 4 bases in between. This CDR3 has 13 residues. Germline lookup yields CDR1 LGHNT and CDR2 FRNRAP.

There are many counts of this clonotype. The chain employs TRBV5-1 and TRBJ2-2; D is possibly TRBD1 (6 bases). The germline gives CDR1 SGHRS, CDR2 YFSETQ. V was trimmed by 3 bases and J by 0 bases, leaving 9 bases between them. The CDR3 consists of 15 residues. The CDR3 bases are TGCGCCAGCAGCTCGGGACATACGAACACCGGGGAGCTGTTTTTT. Translating it yields CASSSGHTNTGELFF. The whole variable domain, filled in from reference TRBV5-1 and TRBJ2-2, reads KAGVTQTPRYLIKTRGQQVTLSCSPISGHRSVSWYQQTPGQGLQFLFEYFSETQRNKGNFPGRFSGRQFSNSRSEMNVSTLELGDSALYLCASSSGHTNTGELFFGEGSRLTVL.

This clonotype has just a few counts. The chain couples TRBV11-3 to TRBJ2-2; 12 nucleotides match TRBD1. With V trimmed by 3 bases and J by 7 bases, 3 bases remained unmatched. Germline V gene data show CDR1 as SGHNT and CDR2 as YENEEA. This CDR3 contains 15 residues. The CDR3 region is CASSLGQGAGGELFF. The CDR3, as DNA: TGTGCCAGCAGCTTGGGACAGGGGGCCGGCGGGGAGCTGTTTTTT.

This chain joins TRBV6-2 or TRBV6-3 and TRBJ2-5; TRBD2 aligns across 11 bases. The CDR3 covers 15 residues. After removal of 6 bases from V and 4 bases from J, the junction contained 7 bases not matched to a gene. Germline loops: CDR1 MNHEY, CDR2 SVGEGT. CDR3 nucleotide sequence: TGTGCCAGCAGATATAGCGGGAGGGCCGGAGAGACCCAGTACTTC. Translated: CASRYSGRAGETQYF.

V and J are TRBV11-3 and TRBJ2-1, with 8 positions matching TRBD1. V lost 5 bases and J lost 6; bases outside the gene matches: 12. The CDR3 contains 16 residues. Per germline, CDR1 SGHNT and CDR2 YENEEA. The CDR3 DNA follows: TGTGCCAGCAGCCCGTCGACGGGACAGGCTACCAATGAGCAGTTCTTC. Encoded protein: CASSPSTGQATNEQFF.

Of note for this clonotype: This may be a read error, as it is one base from a much larger clone. The V gene is TRBV6-5, the J gene TRBJ1-6, with a weak D call TRBD1 (5 bases). This CDR3 is 19 amino acids long. Germline loops: CDR1 MNHEY, CDR2 SVGAGI. V was pared by 0 bases and J by 0 bases, with 15 bases between. This chain's CDR3 is CASSYSGRDSSSYNSPLHF. In DNA, the CDR3 is TGTGCCAGCAGTTACTCTGGACGGGACTCTAGCTCCTATAATTCACCCCTCCACTTT.

This clonotype was counted between two and nine times. V usage is TRBV6-1 and J usage is TRBJ2-5; D gene uncertain. Germline CDR1 and CDR2: MNHNS and SASEGT. V lost 8 bases and J 4 bases, leaving 17 bases between the germline ends. The length of the CDR3 is 14 residues. CDR3 DNA sequence: TGTGCCAGCGCCGAAGGATTAGGATTAGAGACCCAGTACTTC. It yields the protein CASAEGLGLETQYF.

In its sample, this clonotype was seen many times. This rearrangement joins TRBV5-1 to TRBJ2-7, with TRBD1 matching over 7 bases. The CDR3 spans 15 residues. Germline values: CDR1 SGHRS, CDR2 YFSETQ. The junction had 9 bases not matched to a gene; V was cut back by 4 bases and J by 2 bases. CDR3 sequence reads: CASSLGQANAYEQYF. In DNA, the CDR3 is TGCGCCAGCAGCCTAGGACAGGCCAATGCCTACGAGCAGTACTTC. Drawing the rest from reference TRBV5-1 and TRBJ2-7, the complete variable domain is KAGVTQTPRYLIKTRGQQVTLSCSPISGHRSVSWYQQTPGQGLQFLFEYFSETQRNKGNFPGRFSGRQFSNSRSEMNVSTLELGDSALYLCASSLGQANAYEQYFGPGTRLTVT.

Comments on this clonotype: This may stem from a read error, because a much larger clone lies one nucleotide away. The conserved closing phenylalanine or tryptophan is absent in this CDR3, likely reflecting a read error. V and J are TRBV2 and TRBJ1-5; 9 bases fit TRBD1. Germline CDR1 is SNHLY and CDR2 is FYNNEI. The CDR3 contains 13 residues. Losses at the gene ends were 7 bases for V and 5 bases for J; bases not matched to a gene: 3. DNA of the CDR3: TGTGCCAGCATGGACAGGGGACATCAGCCCCAGCATCTT. It codes for CASMDRGHQPQHL.

This clonotype was recorded many times. The V gene is TRBV3-1, the J gene TRBJ2-5, with 13 nucleotides matching TRBD2. This CDR3 is 15 amino acids long. From germline, CDR1 is LGHDT and CDR2 YNNKEL (reference sequence). Trimming cost V 3 bases and J 7 bases; bases outside gene matches: 5. The CDR3 DNA reads TGTGCCAGCAGCCAGGGACTAGCGGGGTTGGGGACCCAGTACTTC. It is translated as CASSQGLAGLGTQYF.

Note on this clonotype: Because the CDR3 is missing its conserved closing phenylalanine or tryptophan, this is likely a read error. The chain combines TRBV12-3 or TRBV12-4 with TRBJ2-7; 9 positions agree with TRBD1. CDR3 length equals 15 residues. The CDR3 sequence: CASSWTRQGGYEQYL. The CDR3 DNA reads as TGCGCCAGCAGTTGGACCAGACAGGGGGGGTACGAGCAGTACCTC.

This clonotype has at least ten counts. The V gene is TRBV20-1, the J gene TRBJ2-3; TRBD2 matches 9 bases. In germline, CDR1 is DFQATT, CDR2 SNEGSKA (reference sequence). The V segment lost 6 bases and the J segment 3 bases; nucleotides outside the gene matches: 13. The CDR3 runs 16 residues. The CDR3 nucleotides are TGCAGTGCACCCAATAGCGGGAGAGGGTTTACAGATACGCAGTATTTT. Translating it yields CSAPNSGRGFTDTQYF.